A selection of T cell receptor beta chains follows, all from one sample in a study of T cells in Graves' hyperthyroidism and ophthalmopathy. TCRdb used MiXCR to reprocess the multiplex PCR reads, holding one entry per CDR3 protein. The table lists some 550,000 distinct CDR3 sequences, less than 25% of them singletons. The source material was blood. Receptors were obtained from a man between 18 and 35 years old with Graves' hyperthyroidism. Each CDR3 is given with its conserved first and last residue. A D gene is named only where the DNA matches it firmly. The listing skips clone size in some rows; elsewhere it reads once, few, many or a size class.

TRBJ2-7	TRBV4-2	many	.	TGTGCCAGCAGCCAAGGGGATCCGGGAGAGCAGTACTTC	CASSQGDPGEQYF
TRBJ1-2	TRBV3-1	many	.	TGTGCCAGCAGCCATGGGACGGCCTTCTATGGCTACACCTTC	CASSHGTAFYGYTF
TRBJ1-1	TRBV28	many	.	TGTGCCGGAAGAGGGGCAGGCACTGAAGCTTTCTTT	CAGRGAGTEAFF
TRBJ2-7	TRBV18	.	.	TGTGCCAGCTCACCTGGACAGCCGGGGCTTTACGAGCAGTACTTC	CASSPGQPGLYEQYF
TRBJ1-2	TRBV5-1	many	.	TGCGCCAGCAGCCGGGGCCAGGGACATGGCTACACCTTC	CASSRGQGHGYTF
TRBJ2-7	TRBV12-3/TRBV12-4	.	.	TGTGCCAGCAGCCAGGTTTTCTTCGAGCAGTACTTC	CASSQVFFEQYF
TRBJ2-3	TRBV11-2	few	TRBD2	TGTGCCAGCAGCTTCCGGGACTACACAGATACGCAGTATTTT	CASSFRDYTDTQYF
TRBJ1-2	TRBV28	many	.	TGTGCCAGCAGCCTGAACAGGGGCTACACCTTC	CASSLNRGYTF
TRBJ2-5	TRBV7-9	few	.	TGTGCCAGCAGGACCGTGGTCCAAGAGACCCAGTACTTC	CASRTVVQETQYF
TRBJ2-7	TRBV7-6	few	TRBD1	TGTGCCAGCAGCTCCCCGGGACAGGGTATCGACGAGCAGTACTTC	CASSSPGQGIDEQYF
TRBJ2-2	TRBV6-5	many	.	.	CASSSSDSPTGELFF
TRBJ2-5	TRBV5-1	.	TRBD2	TGCGCCAGCAGCTTGGAGCTAGCGGGAACCCAAGAGACCCAGTACTTC	CASSLELAGTQETQYF
TRBJ1-5	TRBV20-1	many	TRBD1	TGCAGTGCTAGGCAGGGGGAACGGCCCCAGCATTTT	CSARQGERPQHF
TRBJ2-2	TRBV19	many	.	TGTGCCAGTAATGAATGGTTGCGCACCGGGGAGCTGTTTTTT	CASNEWLRTGELFF
TRBJ1-2	TRBV4-1	.	.	TGCGCCAGCAGCCAAGATGGGGGGGTTAGGTCGAGCATGTATGGCTACACCTTC	CASSQDGGVRSSMYGYTF
TRBJ2-2	TRBV12-3/TRBV12-4	few	.	TGTGCCAGCAGCCCGGGACACTCCGCCGGGGAGCTGTTTTTT	CASSPGHSAGELFF
TRBJ2-5	TRBV5-1	many	.	TGCGCCAGCATAGGTGGGCAGGGAGAGACCCAGTACTTC	CASIGGQGETQYF
TRBJ2-2	TRBV12-3/TRBV12-4	many	TRBD1	TGTGCCAGCAGCCTAAGGACAGGATACATATACGGGGAGCTGTTTTTT	CASSLRTGYIYGELFF
TRBJ1-1	TRBV6-1	.	TRBD1	TGTGCCAGCAGCCCGGGACAGGGGATAAGGGGAGTTGCTTTCTTT	CASSPGQGIRGVAFF
TRBJ2-7	TRBV28	many	.	TGTGCCAGCAGTTTACAAGCCACAACCTACGAGCAGTACTTC	CASSLQATTYEQYF
TRBJ2-2	TRBV10-2	many	TRBD2	TGCGCCAGCAGTCAAGCGGGGGCGAACACCGGGGAGCTGTTTTTT	CASSQAGANTGELFF
TRBJ2-4	TRBV12-3/TRBV12-4	.	.	TGTGCCAGCAGACCCTCAGGTGGCAAAAACATTCAGTACTTC	CASRPSGGKNIQYF
TRBJ1-1	TRBV6-5	many	.	TGTGCCAGCAGTTCCCAACCGACAGGCCTGAACACTGAAGCTTTCTTT	CASSSQPTGLNTEAFF
TRBJ1-2	TRBV6-2/TRBV6-3	many	.	TGTGCCAGCAGTGAGGACAGCTATGGCTACACCTTC	CASSEDSYGYTF
TRBJ1-5	TRBV15	many	.	TGTGCCACCGCCCGGGTTTATAGCAATCAGCCCCAGCATTTT	CATARVYSNQPQHF
TRBJ2-6	TRBV4-1	.	.	TGCGCCAGCAGCCAAGATCCTTCCTACTCTGGGGCCAACGTCCTGACTTTC	CASSQDPSYSGANVLTF
TRBJ1-1	TRBV6-5	many	.	TGTGCCAGCAGTTACTCGTTCGGACTGAGGAACACTGAAGCTTTCTTT	CASSYSFGLRNTEAFF